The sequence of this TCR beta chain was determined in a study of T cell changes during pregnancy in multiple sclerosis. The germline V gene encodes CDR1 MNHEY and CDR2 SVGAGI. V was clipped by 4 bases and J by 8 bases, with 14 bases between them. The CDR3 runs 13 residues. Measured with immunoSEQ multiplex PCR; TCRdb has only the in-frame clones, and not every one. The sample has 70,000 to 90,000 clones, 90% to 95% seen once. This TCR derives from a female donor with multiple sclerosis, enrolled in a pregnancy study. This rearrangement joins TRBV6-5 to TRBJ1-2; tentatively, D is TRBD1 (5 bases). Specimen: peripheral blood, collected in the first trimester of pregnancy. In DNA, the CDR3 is TGTGCCAGCAGTTTCCGGACGGAGGGGGGCTACACCTTC. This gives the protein CASSFRTEGGYTF.